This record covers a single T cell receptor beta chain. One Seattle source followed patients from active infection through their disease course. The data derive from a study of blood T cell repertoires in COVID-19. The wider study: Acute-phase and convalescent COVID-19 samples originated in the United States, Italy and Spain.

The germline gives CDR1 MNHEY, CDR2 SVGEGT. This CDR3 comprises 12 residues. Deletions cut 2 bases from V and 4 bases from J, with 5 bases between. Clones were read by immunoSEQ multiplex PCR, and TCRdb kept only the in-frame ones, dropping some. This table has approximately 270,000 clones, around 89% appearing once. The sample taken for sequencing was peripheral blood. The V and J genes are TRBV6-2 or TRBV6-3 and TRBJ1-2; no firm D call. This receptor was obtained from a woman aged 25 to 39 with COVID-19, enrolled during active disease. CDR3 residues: CASSYRPYGYTF. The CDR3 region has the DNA TGTGCCAGCAGTTACCGTCCCTATGGCTACACCTTC.